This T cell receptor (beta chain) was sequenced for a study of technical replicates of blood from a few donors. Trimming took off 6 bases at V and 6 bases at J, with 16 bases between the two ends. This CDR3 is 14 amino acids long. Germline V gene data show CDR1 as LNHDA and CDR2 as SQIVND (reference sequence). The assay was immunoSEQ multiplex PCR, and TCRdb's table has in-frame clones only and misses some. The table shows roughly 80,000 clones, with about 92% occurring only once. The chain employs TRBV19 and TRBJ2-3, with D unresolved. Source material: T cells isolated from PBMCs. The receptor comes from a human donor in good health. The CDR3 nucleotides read TGTGCCAGTAGCCCCCTGGTAGCTGGGGATACGCAGTATTTT. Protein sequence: CASSPLVAGDTQYF.